This TCR beta chain derives from a study of technical replicates of blood from four donors. This CDR3 comprises 12 residues. Germline V gives CDR1 MDHEN, CDR2 SYDVKM. Trimming took 11 bases from V and 3 from J, leaving 10 bases between them. Generated by immunoSEQ multiplex PCR, the TCRdb table keeps only in-frame clones and is missing some. The repertoire includes 74,000 or so clones, 92% of them detected once, and about 0.4% sits in the top ten. The sequence came from a human donor in good health. The gene calls are TRBV28 and TRBJ1-4, with D hard to call. The sample taken for sequencing was T cells isolated from PBMCs. The chain's CDR3 is CAQRGANEKLFF. The DNA for the CDR3 is TGTGCCCAACGGGGAGCTAATGAAAAACTGTTTTTT.